This TCR beta chain was observed in a study of cytomegalovirus exposure and HLA in healthy donors (dated by TCRdb to 2017 to 2019). Some background on the complete study: In an earlier analysis of under 750 of the donors, 250 to 350 Gb of sequence data and some 100 million unique TCR beta sequences from about 179 million T cells were reported. An early release covering approximately 600 HLA-typed donors comprised about 300 gigabases of sequencing data and some 79 million unique TCR sequences. The genetic ancestry cluster associated with self-reported Caucasian donors included 81% of the approximately 430 genotyped donors. The aim of the study was to test whether cataloging public T cell receptors could identify signatures of past pathogen exposure. The study used immunosequencing to profile the T cell repertoires of approximately 640 subjects and linked those repertoires to cytomegalovirus serostatus. Besides the first cohort of more than 650 subjects, a separate validation cohort made up of 90 to 150 different subjects was used. High-throughput TCR immunosequencing, statistical association of individual TCRs with disease status, and machine learning were combined to predict cytomegalovirus infection status. In a later analysis, previously published TCR beta repertoires from 670 or so donors were re-analyzed and high-resolution HLA genotyping was added so that TCR occurrence patterns could be studied. In the later analysis, no new phenotypic data were used to find candidate immune exposures; instead, reliance was placed on TCR beta sequences and their occurrence across donors. An earlier analysis of 587 of the donors used high-throughput TCR beta sequencing to judge whether each TCR beta V gene segment behaved as functional or pseudogenic. Donor age, sex, ethnicity and CMV serostatus were compiled together with the repertoire data. A later genetic analysis took genome-wide SNP genotypes for about 65% of the roughly 670 donors and used that subset as a discovery cohort. All discovery cohort repertoires had been generated on a single sequencing platform. HLA typing covered class I and class II loci at four-digit resolution. The number of typed donors differed by locus: roughly 629-640 for A, B, C, DRB1 and DQB1; 500 to 550 for DQA1; some 590 for DPA1; and around 490 for DPB1. About five DR-DQ haplotypes were treated as single units for association and clustering because of strong linkage in the cohort. Among 398 genotyped donors of the cohort, an average of about 240,000 unique TCR beta nucleotide sequences was sequenced per donor, of which roughly 17% were non-productive.

A remark on this clone: No antigen is known for it. No per-base quality is available; no much larger clone lies one base away.

Summary of the overall study and its limitations: According to a later analysis, TCR association rates differed among HLA loci, with DRB1 alleles showing the most associated TCRs and HLA-C alleles showing the fewest. A later genetic analysis reported fewer N-insertions in productive TCRs among donors in an Asian-associated ancestry cluster than the roughly 620-donor mean. Because HLA typing was unavailable for some donors at each locus, only the typed subset was used in association tests. The sequencing pipeline was judged likely to have produced a cluster of highly shared sequence variants as a technical artifact. A further reported finding was that TCR beta sequences accurately predicted the HLA-A and HLA-B alleles for most subjects in the first cohort. In both the original and validation cohorts, the classifier was reported to diagnose cytomegalovirus status with high specificity and sensitivity. The study listed 150 to 200 TCR beta chains as associated with cytomegalovirus. V-gene and J-gene trimming of TCR beta chains was associated with a missense DCLRE1C variant in a later genetic analysis, and the association was replicated in an independent cohort. Correlated functional status among segregating V segments might reflect linkage disequilibrium, but an unknown experimental factor could not be ruled out. According to a later analysis, parvovirus B19, influenza, CMV and Epstein-Barr virus appeared linked to several top co-occurrence clusters. Immune exposure information for the cohort was limited to CMV serostatus. When HLA alleles, especially DR and DQ, strongly co-occurred, attributing TCR associations to individual alleles was difficult. The cohort was sequenced for TCR beta chains only, and without alpha or paired-chain data the features that could be detected were limited. Some IMGT-functional V segments, including TRBV6-2 and TRBV6-3, could not be distinguished by the 87-base-pair reads and were therefore excluded. In a later analysis, some 17,000 TCR beta sequences were associated with specific HLA alleles at a false discovery rate of 0.05. In a later analysis, HLA-associated TCR beta chains were found to be more clonally expanded and to have lower generation probabilities than equally common non-associated chains. In an earlier analysis of around 600 of the donors, most TCR beta V segments appeared in productive rearrangements about 87% or about 30% of the time, broadly matching IMGT annotations. The earlier analysis of approximately 560 of the donors excluded around 17 rarely observed V segments, including chromosome 9 orphons, because counts were too low. It was suggested by the authors that the approach could potentially be generalized to other disease states and immunological phenotypes. A few of the identified cytomegalovirus-associated TCR beta chains were confirmed in vitro to be specific for cytomegalovirus antigens. According to a later analysis, most CMV-associated TCR beta chains appeared to be HLA-restricted, and the HLA associations seemed to be driven largely by CMV exposure. While some public TCRs were present in many individuals, most TCR sequences turned up only very rarely across donors. Sequencing depth was assumed to be roughly uniform across donors in the presence/absence analyses, though that assumption may not hold.

Looking up the germline V gene yields CDR1 SGHVS and CDR2 FNYEAQ. Measured from the cysteine to the phenylalanine, the CDR3 is 15 residues long. Left in the record is the CDR3 DNA by itself, 45 bases read in frame from the first base. V drops 6 bases and J drops 2 bases, leaving 14 bases in between. The cohort consisted of 600 or so healthy bone marrow donors. Cohort members were all nominally healthy when sampled, although unrecorded immune exposures were likely present. The donor was CMV seropositive and was included in the group of about 290 seropositive cohort members. Every donor gave a peripheral blood sample, and the peripheral blood mononuclear cells from that sample were used for TCR beta sequencing. The Qiagen DNeasy Blood Extraction Kit was used to extract genomic DNA from the blood cell samples. Library construction relied on the immunoSEQ multiplex PCR assay. The multiplex PCR relied on a mix of 60 forward primers for TCR Vbeta segments and 13 reverse primers for TCR Jbeta segments. A multiplex PCR assay on genomic DNA amplified the CDR3 region of rearranged TCR beta genes. On the Illumina HiSeq System, the amplified TCR beta libraries were sequenced as 87-base-pair reads. Per the source publication's procedure: In a later analysis, tens of millions of unique TCR beta chains were counted across the approximately 640 repertoires, and approximately 11 million of these chains were shared by at least two donors. Raw reads were error-corrected and collapsed into unique sequences with a nearest-neighbor algorithm that merged closely related sequences to remove PCR and sequencing errors. CDR3 sequences were aligned to IMGT reference sequences to assign V, D and J gene segments. For a sequence to be retained, at least a six-nucleotide match to both a V gene segment and a J gene segment was required. A rearrangement was called productive if the CDR3 had no stop codons and remained in frame with V and J, and every other rearrangement was called non-productive. Following IMGT convention, CDR3 was defined as the stretch from the second conserved V-encoded cysteine up to the conserved J-encoded phenylalanine. In an earlier analysis of more than 550 of the donors, sequences lacking an unambiguous match to a single V gene segment were excluded. In an earlier analysis of 450 to 700 of the donors, V segments were called functional above 56.7% productive rearrangements and were called segregating when the between-donor standard deviation exceeded 5%. A statistical classification framework was built to diagnose cytomegalovirus status from the catalog of TCR beta chain sequences. A later analysis assigned V and J genes by comparing TCR nucleotide sequences with IMGT/GENE-DB human TR gene sequences. Using the TCRdist pipeline, a later analysis assigned CDR3 sequences along with most-parsimonious VDJ recombination scenarios. In a later analysis, every TCR beta chain was defined by the combination of its CDR3 amino acid sequence and its V-gene family, and reads without a unique V-gene family were dropped. In a later analysis, approximately 640 highly shared, low-generation-probability nucleotide sequences were removed to address suspected cross-contamination and a sequencing artifact. In a later analysis, a clonal expansion index for each public chain was calculated from normalized within-repertoire ranks of inferred template counts. A later analysis computed generation probabilities with a VDJ recombination model fitted to out-of-frame rearrangements, and checked the results against IGoR. In a later analysis, TCR-TCR, TCR-HLA and TCR-CMV co-occurrence was scored with hypergeometric tests, and a repertoire-size bias correction was applied to TCR pairs. False discovery rates were estimated in a later analysis by permuting HLA or CMV assignments 20 times. In a later analysis, co-occurring TCRs were grouped with DBSCAN, and TCRdist sequence similarity was added when clustering was performed within HLA-allele-positive subsets. Repertoires with fewer than 30,000 or more than 120,000 public chains, plus five repertoires with anomalous nucleotide sharing, were excluded from co-occurrence clustering. Drawn from immuneACCESS, this table holds only the in-frame rearrangements with V and J called that TCRdb kept. Clones are partly lost; checked studies trace under half to an unresolved V gene and leave the rest unexplained. V, J and clone size reflect that table, while D and trimming were determined from the DNA. The sample records 130,000 to 150,000 clones, around 83% of which are singletons. The ten biggest clones cover 4% to 5% of the sample.

The chain joins TRBV7-6 to TRBJ2-4; the D gene is perhaps TRBD1, from 5 matching bases. Material: PBMCs. This clonotype originated in a man aged 35-49 years in good health and CMV-seropositive. The DNA is TGTGCCAGCAGTTCAGGGTTTGGGTCCAAAAACATTCAGTACTTC. Its protein is CASSSGFGSKNIQYF.